The clone carrying this T cell receptor (beta chain) came up many times. The sample belongs to a study of regulatory T cells in long-lasting Graves disease. Construction of TCR beta libraries relied on iRepertoire HTBI primers and on Arm-PCR targeting CDR3 regions. MiXCR was run by TCRdb on the multiplex PCR reads, yielding one entry per CDR3 protein. This sample has about 470,000 distinct CDR3 sequences, with under 25% found just once. Time point given: persistent/refractory GD, antithyroid drugs over 5 years with positive TRAb. From PBMCs, RNA was extracted and then used to make the TCR library. Collection of peripheral blood (nine milliliters) was done using EDTA tubes. The trim removed 0 bases at V and 6 bases at J, leaving 7 bases unmatched. Germline values: CDR1 MNHEY, CDR2 SVGAGI. The CDR3 is 16 amino acids.

The sequence was collected from a female donor with Graves disease. Specimen: peripheral blood mononuclear cells (PBMCs), collected when the disease was refractory, from a patient treated with antithyroid drugs. V is TRBV6-5 and J is TRBJ1-2; 10 bases are a match to TRBD1. The CDR3 loop reads CASSYSWDRGGDGYTF. CDR3 bases: TGTGCCAGCAGTTACTCCTGGGACAGGGGAGGAGATGGCTACACCTTC.